The next 3 T cell receptor beta chains were all read from a single sample in a study of human T cells and chemical hapten exposure. TCRdb called the RACE reads again in MiXCR, with one record for every CDR3 protein. The profile shows some 83,000 distinct CDR3 sequences, approximately 11% of them singletons. As for time point: patch test 1, 2 weeks after DPC sensitization. Treatment given: therapeutic diphenylcyclopropenone sensitization with weekly scalp DPC. Here the sequenced sample was whole blood, taken in connection with sensitization to the hapten diphenylcyclopropenone (DPC). All receptors derive from a woman between 50 and 59 years old with alopecia areata. Some clones in this sample may be carry-over from other donors' samples.

The chain uses TRBV28 and TRBJ1-5, with D possibly being TRBD1 (6 bases). CDR3 length: 14 residues. Trimming took 5 bases from V and 4 from J, leaving 12 bases between them. In germline, CDR1 is MDHEN, CDR2 SYDVKM. DNA for the CDR3: TGTGCCAGCAGTACGACAGGCAATAATCAGCCCCAGCATTTT. Its protein is CASSTTGNNQPQHF.

Details on this clonotype: One end of the junction varies from germline; a read error may be responsible. CDR3 bases: TGTGCTAGCAGCTCTCGGCAGGGTGAAAAACTGTTTTTT. Residues: CASSSRQGEKLFF. The chain employs TRBV7-7 and TRBJ1-4, with D possibly being TRBD1 (5 bases). The CDR3 totals 13 residues. The germline gives CDR1 SSHAT, CDR2 FNYEAQ (reference sequence).

This clonotype has a count of ten or more. CDR3 in amino acids: CASSWTGTGFGYTF. The DNA of the CDR3 is TGTGCCAGCAGCTGGACCGGGACAGGGTTTGGCTACACCTTC. The genes are TRBV13 and TRBJ1-2; the match to TRBD1 covers 9 bases. Trimming cost V 4 bases and J 7 bases; bases outside gene matches: 7. The CDR3 spans 14 residues. Germline lookup yields CDR1 PRHDT and CDR2 FYEKMQ (reference sequence). Filled out from reference TRBV13 and TRBJ1-2, the complete variable domain reads AAGVIQSPRHLIKEKRETATLKCYPIPRHDTVYWYQQGPGQDPQFLISFYEKMQSDKGSIPDRFSAQQFSDYHSELNMSSLELGDSALYFCASSWTGTGFGYTFGSGTRLTVV.